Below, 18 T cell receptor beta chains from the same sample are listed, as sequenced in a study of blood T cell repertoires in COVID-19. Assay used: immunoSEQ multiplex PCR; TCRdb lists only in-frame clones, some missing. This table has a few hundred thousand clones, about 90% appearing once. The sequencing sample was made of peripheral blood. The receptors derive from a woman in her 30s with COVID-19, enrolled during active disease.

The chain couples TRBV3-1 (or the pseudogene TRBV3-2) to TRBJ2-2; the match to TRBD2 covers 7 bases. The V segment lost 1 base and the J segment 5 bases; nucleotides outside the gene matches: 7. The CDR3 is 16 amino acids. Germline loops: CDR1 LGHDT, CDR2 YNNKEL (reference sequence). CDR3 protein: CASSQGAGRATGELFF. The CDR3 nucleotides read TGTGCCAGCAGCCAAGGAGCGGGGAGGGCGACCGGGGAGCTGTTTTTT.

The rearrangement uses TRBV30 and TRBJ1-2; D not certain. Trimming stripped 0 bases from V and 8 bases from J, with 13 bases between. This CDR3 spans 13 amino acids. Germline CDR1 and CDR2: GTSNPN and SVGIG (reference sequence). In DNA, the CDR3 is TGTGCCTGGAGTGTAGGAGGGTATGAAGGCTACACCTTC. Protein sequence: CAWSVGGYEGYTF.

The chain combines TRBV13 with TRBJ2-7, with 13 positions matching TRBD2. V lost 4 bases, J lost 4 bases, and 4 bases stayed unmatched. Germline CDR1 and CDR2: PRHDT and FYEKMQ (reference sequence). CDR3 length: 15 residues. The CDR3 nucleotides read TGTGCCAGCAGCTCCGGGACTAGCGGGGTATACGAGCAGTACTTC. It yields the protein CASSSGTSGVYEQYF.

This chain's CDR3 is CASSTRQGGQPQHF. The CDR3 region has the DNA TGTGCCAGCAGCACTCGACAGGGTGGTCAGCCCCAGCATTTT. This chain links TRBV6-5 with TRBJ1-5, with TRBD1 identical over 7 bases. The CDR3 has 14 residues. Germline V CDR1 and CDR2: MNHEY, SVGAGI. Germline trimming cut 6 bases from V and 6 bases from J; bases unmatched to any gene: 8.

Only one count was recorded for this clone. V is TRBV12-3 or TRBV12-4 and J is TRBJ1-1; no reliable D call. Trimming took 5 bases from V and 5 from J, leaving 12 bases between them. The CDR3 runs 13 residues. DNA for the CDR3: TGTGCCAGCAGTGGCCTCGGAGGAACTGAAGCTTTCTTT. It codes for CASSGLGGTEAFF.

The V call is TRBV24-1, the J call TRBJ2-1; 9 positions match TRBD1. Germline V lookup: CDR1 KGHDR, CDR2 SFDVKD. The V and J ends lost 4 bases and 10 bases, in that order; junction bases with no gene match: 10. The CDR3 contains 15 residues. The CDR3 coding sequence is TGTGCCACCAGTGACTCCGGGACAGGGTGGTGGGAGCAGTTCTTC. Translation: CATSDSGTGWWEQFF.

CDR3 sequence reads: CAWNGQGETYGYTF. In DNA, the CDR3 is TGTGCCTGGAACGGACAGGGCGAGACCTATGGCTACACCTTC. The rearrangement links TRBV30 to TRBJ1-2; the match to TRBD1 covers 8 bases. CDR1 and CDR2 from the germline V gene are GTSNPN and SVGIG (reference sequence). The V segment lost 4 bases and the J segment 4 bases; nucleotides outside the gene matches: 8. The CDR3 is 14 amino acids.

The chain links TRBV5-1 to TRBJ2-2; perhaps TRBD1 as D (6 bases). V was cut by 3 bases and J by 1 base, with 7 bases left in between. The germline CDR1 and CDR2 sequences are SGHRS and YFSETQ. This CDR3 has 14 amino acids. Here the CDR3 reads CASSSQGNTGELFF. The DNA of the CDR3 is TGCGCCAGCAGCTCACAGGGGAACACCGGGGAGCTGTTTTTT.

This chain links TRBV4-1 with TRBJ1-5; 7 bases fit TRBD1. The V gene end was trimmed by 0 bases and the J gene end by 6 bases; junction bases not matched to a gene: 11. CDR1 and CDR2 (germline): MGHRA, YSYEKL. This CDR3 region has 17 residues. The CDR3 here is CASSQDQGKTGLQPQHF. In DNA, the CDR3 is TGCGCCAGCAGCCAAGACCAGGGAAAGACAGGGCTTCAGCCCCAGCATTTT.

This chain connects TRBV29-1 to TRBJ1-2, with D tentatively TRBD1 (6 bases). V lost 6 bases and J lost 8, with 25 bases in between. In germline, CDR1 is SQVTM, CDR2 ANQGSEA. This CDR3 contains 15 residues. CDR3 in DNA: TGCAGCGTCCTACCGATTGATAGGACGGGGGGCGGCTACACCTTC. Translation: CSVLPIDRTGGGYTF.

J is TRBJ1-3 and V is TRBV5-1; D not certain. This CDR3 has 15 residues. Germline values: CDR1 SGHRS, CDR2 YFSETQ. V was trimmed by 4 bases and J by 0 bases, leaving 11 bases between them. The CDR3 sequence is CASSPQYPSGNTIYF. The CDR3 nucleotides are TGCGCCAGCAGCCCCCAGTACCCCTCTGGAAACACCATATATTTT.

CDR3: CASSGDRENEAFF. DNA for the CDR3: TGCGCCAGCAGTGGGGACAGGGAGAATGAAGCTTTCTTT. The chain has TRBV10-2 and TRBJ1-1; TRBD1 matches at 9 bases. The CDR3 covers 13 residues. CDR1 and CDR2 (germline): WSHSY, SAAADI. V shed 4 bases, J shed 7 bases, and the junction held 4 bases outside the gene matches.

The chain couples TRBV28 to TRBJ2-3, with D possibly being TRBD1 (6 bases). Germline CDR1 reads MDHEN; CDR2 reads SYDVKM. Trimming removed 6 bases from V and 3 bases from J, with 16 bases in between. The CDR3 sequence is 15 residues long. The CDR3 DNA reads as TGTGCCAGCAGCATAGGGGGAATCAGGACAGATACGCAGTATTTT. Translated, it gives CASSIGGIRTDTQYF.

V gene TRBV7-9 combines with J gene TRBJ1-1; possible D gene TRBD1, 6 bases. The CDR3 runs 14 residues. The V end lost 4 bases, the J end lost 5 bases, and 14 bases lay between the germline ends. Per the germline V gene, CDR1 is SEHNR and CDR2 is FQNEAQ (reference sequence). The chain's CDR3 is CASSSTGTGTEAFF. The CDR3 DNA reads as TGTGCCAGCAGCTCGACAGGTACTGGGACTGAAGCTTTCTTT.

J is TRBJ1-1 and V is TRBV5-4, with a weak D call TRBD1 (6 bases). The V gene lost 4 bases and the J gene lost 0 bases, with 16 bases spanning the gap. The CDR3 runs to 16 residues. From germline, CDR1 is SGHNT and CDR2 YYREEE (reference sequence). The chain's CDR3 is CASSSAGTNMNTEAFF. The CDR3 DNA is TGTGCCAGCAGCAGCGCCGGGACAAACATGAACACTGAAGCTTTCTTT.

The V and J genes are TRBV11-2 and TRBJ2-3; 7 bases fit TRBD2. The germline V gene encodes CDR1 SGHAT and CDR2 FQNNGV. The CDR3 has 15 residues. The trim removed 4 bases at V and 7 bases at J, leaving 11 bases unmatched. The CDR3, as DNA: TGTGCCAGCAGCTCGGGGGGTGATCCGGGAAATACGCAGTATTTT. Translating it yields CASSSGGDPGNTQYF.

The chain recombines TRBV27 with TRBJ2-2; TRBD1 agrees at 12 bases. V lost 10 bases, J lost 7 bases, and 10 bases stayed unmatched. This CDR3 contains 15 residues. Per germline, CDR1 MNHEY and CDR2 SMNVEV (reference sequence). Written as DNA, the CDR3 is TGTGCCACCTCGGGGACAGGGGGCACCCACGGGGAGCTGTTTTTT. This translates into CATSGTGGTHGELFF.

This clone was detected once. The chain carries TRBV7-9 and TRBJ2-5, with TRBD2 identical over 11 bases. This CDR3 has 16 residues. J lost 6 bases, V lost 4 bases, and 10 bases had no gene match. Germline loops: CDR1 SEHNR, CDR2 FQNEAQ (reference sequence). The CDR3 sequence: CASSSLLAGGFQTQYF. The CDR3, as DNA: TGTGCCAGCAGCTCGCTTCTAGCGGGGGGTTTTCAGACCCAGTACTTC.